The 6 T cell receptor beta chains presented below share a single source sample, sequenced in a study of vaccination effects on CD4 cells after COVID-19. These receptors have no known antigen. Sequencing was performed with immunoSEQ multiplex PCR; in TCRdb, only in-frame clones are kept and a portion is missing. The sample lists about 73,000 clones, around 81% occurring once. Before sequencing took place, the ViraFEST assay used viral peptide pools to expand antigen-specific CD4+ T cells. The culture ran for 10 days before CD4+ T cells were isolated. Previously uninfected by SARS-CoV-2, the vaccine recipients also showed negative nucleocapsid antibodies. The specimen was CD4+ T cells from PBMCs cultured with SARS-CoV-2 spike peptides, collected before COVID-19 vaccination. The receptors derive from a human donor who received a COVID-19 vaccine.

The J gene is TRBJ2-5, the V gene TRBV18, with D possibly being TRBD2 (5 bases). V lost 5 bases to trimming and J lost 2 bases, with 12 bases between them. This CDR3 has 14 amino acids. Germline CDR1 and CDR2: KGHSH and LQKENI. The CDR3 coding sequence is TGTGCCAGCTCAGACTATGACACTCAAGAGACCCAGTACTTC. It encodes CASSDYDTQETQYF.

The rearrangement uses TRBV7-3 and TRBJ1-1, with TRBD1 identical over 12 bases. Germline values: CDR1 SGHTA, CDR2 FQGTGA. The CDR3 loop spans 19 amino acids. V shed 5 bases and J 3 bases; nucleotides not matched to a gene: 16. CDR3 DNA: TGTGCCAGCAGCCGCCGCGGGACCTTCGGGACAGGGGGCTACACTGAAGCTTTCTTT. It yields the protein CASSRRGTFGTGGYTEAFF.

This chain joins TRBV7-3 and TRBJ2-3; D gene uncertain. Trimming removed 1 base at V and 2 bases at J, with 10 bases between. Germline lookup yields CDR1 SGHTA and CDR2 FQGTGA. The CDR3 sequence is 15 residues long. CDR3 loop: CASSLMRTPTDTQYF. CDR3 coding DNA: TGTGCCAGCAGCTTAATGAGGACGCCCACAGATACGCAGTATTTT.

Notes on this clone: The sample has other DNA sequences that encode this CDR3 too. V and J are TRBV5-1 and TRBJ2-7; D is uncertain. In germline, CDR1 is SGHRS, CDR2 YFSETQ. V was shortened by 0 bases and J by 2 bases, with 6 bases between the two germline ends. CDR3 size: 13 residues. This CDR3 reads CASSLEGTYEQYV. In DNA, the CDR3 is TGCGCCAGCAGCTTGGAAGGTACCTACGAGCAGTACGTC.

This clone was found once. The chain employs TRBV5-1 and TRBJ2-2, with TRBD1 identical over 9 bases. Germline V lookup: CDR1 SGHRS, CDR2 YFSETQ. The CDR3 extends over 14 amino acids. Unmatched junction bases numbered 4, after V lost 5 bases and J lost 5 bases. CDR3 in amino acids: CASRHGQGTGELFF. CDR3 DNA: TGCGCCAGCAGGCATGGACAGGGGACCGGGGAGCTGTTTTTT.

The rearrangement links TRBV19 to TRBJ1-1; D is undetermined. This CDR3 contains 13 residues. V dropped 7 bases and J dropped 3 bases, with 12 bases sitting between them. Germline CDR1 and CDR2: LNHDA and SQIVND (reference sequence). The CDR3 nucleotides read TGTGCCAGTAACCGAGGGCGCGACACTGAAGCTTTCTTT. Its translation is CASNRGRDTEAFF.